This TCR beta chain was sequenced in a study of early T cells in non-severe SARS-CoV-2 infection. On the study more broadly: Unsorted whole blood bulk RNA was sequenced, with unpaired chains. Overall study results and limits: Database matching using VDJdb favored anti-spike CD8 responses, with private and CD4 specificities left missing.

This clonotype was observed many times. Its antigen is currently unknown. The protocol attached unique molecular identifiers to individual cDNA molecules. TCRdb re-called the 5' RACE reads through MiXCR, storing one row per CDR3 protein. The sample carries over 100,000 distinct CDR3 sequences, roughly 14% recorded once. CDR1 is ENHRY and CDR2 is SYGVKD in the germline V gene. CDR3 length: 15 residues. V lost 3 bases and J 0 bases, leaving 10 bases between the germline ends. The sequence was collected from an adult who was a healthcare worker with PCR-confirmed SARS-CoV-2 infection or an uninfected control (not recorded which). Source material: whole blood. The genes are TRBV10-3 and TRBJ2-3; TRBD1 is a possible D gene (6 bases). The CDR3 sequence is CAISDPGQSTDTQYF. CDR3 coding DNA: TGTGCCATCAGTGACCCGGGACAAAGCACAGATACGCAGTATTTT.